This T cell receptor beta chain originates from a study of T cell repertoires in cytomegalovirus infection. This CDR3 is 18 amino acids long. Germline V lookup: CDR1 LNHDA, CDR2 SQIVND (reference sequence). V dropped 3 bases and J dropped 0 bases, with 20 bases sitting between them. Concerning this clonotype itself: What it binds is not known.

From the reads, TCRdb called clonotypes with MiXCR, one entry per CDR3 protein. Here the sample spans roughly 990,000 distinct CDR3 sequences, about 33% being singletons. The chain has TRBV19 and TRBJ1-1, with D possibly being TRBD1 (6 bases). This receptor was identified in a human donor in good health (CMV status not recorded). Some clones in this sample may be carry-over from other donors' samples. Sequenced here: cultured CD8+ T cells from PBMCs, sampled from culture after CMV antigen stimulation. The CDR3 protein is CASSMGGLQRRVNTEAFF. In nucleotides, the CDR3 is TGTGCCAGTAGTATGGGGGGGCTGCAGCGGAGAGTGAACACTGAAGCTTTCTTT.